This section outlines one T cell receptor beta chain sequence together with its context. V gave up 4 bases and J gave up 1 base; unmatched junction bases: 14. This CDR3 region has 20 residues. Germline V lookup: CDR1 MNHEY, CDR2 SMNVEV (reference sequence). The data were obtained in a study of blood T cell repertoires in COVID-19. Across the study: COVID-19 samples, acute and convalescent, were from the United States, Italy and Spain. PBMCs, B-cell-depleted T cells, or T cells were the source of the cDNA or gDNA that made up the material.

Study processing details: Amplification with reference gene primers provided the estimates of nucleated cell counts. Sequenced by immunoSEQ multiplex PCR; TCRdb stores in-frame clones only, minus some. V, J and clone size reflect that table, while D and trimming were determined from the DNA. The data show around 67,000 clones, over 80% seen once. Sequenced material: peripheral blood. The TCR was taken from a man aged 45-60 years with active COVID-19. The chain recombines TRBV27 with TRBJ1-6; 9 nucleotides line up with TRBD1. CDR3 bases: TGTGCCAGCAGTTCAAACAGGGGGCGCGGTAGTAAATCCTATAATTCACCCCTCCACTTT. Amino acids: CASSSNRGRGSKSYNSPLHF.